The clone carrying this TCR beta chain has a count of ten or more. The data are from a study of T-cell reconstitution after alpha-beta-depleted transplantation in children. The authors prepared the TCRbeta library with unique molecular identifiers. TCRdb re-called the PCR reads through MiXCR, storing one row per CDR3 protein. In the table there are over 300,000 distinct CDR3 sequences, about 9.3% of which are singletons. This CDR3 has 15 residues. V was shortened by 2 bases and J by 2 bases, with 13 bases between the two germline ends. The germline CDR1 and CDR2 sequences are MNHNS and SASEGT. This specimen was PBMCs from the stem cell graft donor, taken from the stem cell graft. The gene calls are TRBV6-1 and TRBJ2-7, with D perhaps TRBD1 (6 bases). This sequence was found in a human donor who donated a stem cell graft to a child with acute lymphoblastic leukemia. Written as DNA, the CDR3 is TGTGCCAGCAGTGAAAAGACAGGCGGGCCCTACGAGCAGTACTTC. It encodes CASSEKTGGPYEQYF.